One sample yielded the 19 T cell receptor beta chains listed below, sequenced in a study of T cell responses to AZD1222 COVID-19 vaccine. Sequenced by immunoSEQ multiplex PCR; TCRdb stores in-frame clones only, minus some. This sample carries some 150,000 clones, about 93% of them seen once, and the ten largest clones take approximately 9%. The sequencing used peripheral blood, collected on day 0 of AZD1222 vaccination. These receptors came from an adult in good health.

The chain links TRBV11-2 to TRBJ1-5, with a weak D call TRBD1 (5 bases). The germline CDR1 and CDR2 sequences are SGHAT and FQNNGV. The CDR3 has 15 amino acids. V was shortened by 5 bases and J by 9 bases, with 20 bases between the two germline ends. The CDR3 sequence is CASSPGGGVNMPQHF. The CDR3 DNA sequence: TGTGCCAGCAGCCCCGGGGGGGGTGTTAATATGCCCCAGCATTTT.

V and J are TRBV12-3 or TRBV12-4 and TRBJ2-5, with a tentative D call TRBD1 (5 bases). The CDR3 sequence is 13 residues long. The V end lost 6 bases, the J end lost 4 bases, and 12 bases lay between the germline ends. The CDR3 DNA reads TGTGCCAGCAGGCGAGACAGTGCAGAGACCCAGTACTTC. Its protein is CASRRDSAETQYF.

The chain employs TRBV18 and TRBJ1-4; 7 positions agree with TRBD1. Germline CDR1 and CDR2: KGHSH and LQKENI. V shed 6 bases and J 8 bases; nucleotides not matched to a gene: 12. CDR3 size: 15 residues. The CDR3 sequence: CASSQRLGGEEKLFF. The CDR3 region has the DNA TGTGCCAGCTCCCAGCGTCTAGGGGGCGAGGAAAAACTGTTTTTT. The whole variable domain, remainder taken from reference TRBV18 and TRBJ1-4, is NAGVMQNPRHLVRRRGQEARLRCSPMKGHSHVYWYRQLPEEGLKFMVYLQKENIIDESGMPKERFSAEFPKEGPSILRIQQVVRGDSAAYFCASSQRLGGEEKLFFGSGTQLSVL.

The chain joins TRBV7-3 to TRBJ2-1; TRBD2 matches at 8 bases. V dropped 2 bases and J dropped 5; count of bases not matched to a gene: 2. CDR3 length equals 14 residues. Germline assignment: CDR1 SGHTA and CDR2 FQGTGA. CDR3 sequence (DNA): TGTGCCAGCAGCTTAGGTAGCGGGGACAATGAGCAGTTCTTC. Translating it yields CASSLGSGDNEQFF.

The chain couples TRBV5-1 to TRBJ1-2; D is perhaps TRBD1 (6 bases). Germline CDR1 reads SGHRS; CDR2 reads YFSETQ. Trimming left V 4 bases short and J 6 bases short, with 13 bases between. The CDR3 is 13 amino acids. CDR3 region: CASSRVQGDGYTF. The CDR3 nucleotides are TGCGCCAGCAGCCGCGTACAGGGTGATGGCTACACCTTC.

The gene calls are TRBV9 and TRBJ2-5; 7 bases are shared with TRBD2. Germline CDR1 is SGDLS and CDR2 is YYNGEE. V shed 0 bases, J shed 4 bases, and the junction held 6 bases outside the gene matches. The CDR3 length is 15 residues. The CDR3 DNA follows: TGTGCCAGCAGCGTAGGGGAGGGTAGCGTAGAGACCCAGTACTTC. Its translation is CASSVGEGSVETQYF. The full variable domain, with the rest looked up from reference TRBV9 and TRBJ2-5, is DSGVTQTPKHLITATGQRVTLRCSPRSGDLSVYWYQQSLDQGLQFLIQYYNGEERAKGNILERFSAQQFPDLHSELNLSSLELGDSALYFCASSVGEGSVETQYFGPGTRLLVL.

The chain has TRBV2 and TRBJ1-4; TRBD1 matches at 8 bases. With V trimmed by 6 bases and J by 0 bases, 9 bases remained unmatched. Germline-derived CDR1 and CDR2 are SNHLY and FYNNEI. The CDR3 loop spans 17 amino acids. The CDR3, as DNA: TGTGCCAGCAGACTCGGACAGGGAGTAGCAACTAATGAAAAACTGTTTTTT. Translating gives CASRLGQGVATNEKLFF.

The chain joins TRBV6-5 to TRBJ2-5; no definite D call. The CDR3 is 15 residues long. CDR1 MNHEY and CDR2 SVGAGI come from the germline V gene. Trimming stripped 5 bases from V and 2 bases from J, with 15 bases between. The CDR3 DNA reads as TGTGCCAGCAGTACTGGGTGGGGTGGGCAAGAGACCCAGTACTTC. It encodes CASSTGWGGQETQYF.

The chain uses TRBV2 and TRBJ2-3; tentative D call: TRBD1 (5 bases). Per germline, CDR1 SNHLY and CDR2 FYNNEI. V dropped 6 bases and J dropped 0 bases, with 13 bases sitting between them. The CDR3 runs to 15 residues. The CDR3 coding sequence is TGTGCCAGCAGGAGAGACAGACTGAGCACAGATACGCAGTATTTT. Translation gives CASRRDRLSTDTQYF.

V gene TRBV5-1 combines with J gene TRBJ1-3; no reliable D call. Germline-derived CDR1 and CDR2 are SGHRS and YFSETQ. Trimming pared 0 bases from V and 4 bases from J, leaving 17 bases between. The CDR3 extends over 17 amino acids. In nucleotides, the CDR3 is TGCGCCAGCAGCTTGGCCAAAGGTGACTTAAGGGGAAACACCATATATTTT. It yields the protein CASSLAKGDLRGNTIYF.

The J gene is TRBJ1-5, the V gene TRBV19, with D tentatively TRBD1 (5 bases). CDR1 LNHDA and CDR2 SQIVND come from the germline V gene (reference sequence). The V and J ends lost 0 bases and 7 bases respectively, with 13 bases between them. The CDR3 is 15 amino acids. The DNA for the CDR3 is TGTGCCAGTAGTATAGAGGGGGGGTTTAGGCAGCCCCAGCATTTT. This gives the protein CASSIEGGFRQPQHF.

V is TRBV4-1 and J is TRBJ2-7; tentatively, D is TRBD1 (5 bases). V was cut by 0 bases and J by 4 bases, with 13 bases left in between. Germline values: CDR1 MGHRA, CDR2 YSYEKL. The CDR3 has 15 amino acids. The CDR3 DNA is TGCGCCAGCAGCCAAGATCAGGGAATACTTTACGAGCAGTACTTC. Translating it yields CASSQDQGILYEQYF.

The chain joins TRBV5-4 to TRBJ2-7; a weak D match, TRBD1 (6 bases). V shed 3 bases and J shed 2 bases, with 12 bases lying between them. Germline lookup yields CDR1 SGHNT and CDR2 YYREEE (reference sequence). The CDR3 contains 14 residues. CDR3 sequence reads: CASSSPGQPYEQYF. The CDR3, as DNA: TGTGCCAGCAGCTCGCCGGGACAACCCTACGAGCAGTACTTC.

This sequence joins TRBV28 and TRBJ2-6; D is perhaps TRBD1 (5 bases). There are 16 residues in the CDR3. Germline assignment: CDR1 MDHEN and CDR2 SYDVKM. V was trimmed by 6 bases and J by 3 bases, leaving 15 bases between them. CDR3 DNA sequence: TGTGCCAGCAGCGAGACAGCCCTTGGTGGGGCCAACGTCCTGACTTTC. This sequence encodes CASSETALGGANVLTF.

J is TRBJ2-1 and V is TRBV5-1; D ambiguous. This CDR3 has 15 amino acids. The V end was cut by 2 bases, the J end by 5 bases, with 14 bases between. Germline V lookup: CDR1 SGHRS, CDR2 YFSETQ. This CDR3 reads CASSFGQRTDNEQFF. In DNA, the CDR3 is TGCGCCAGCAGCTTCGGCCAGAGGACCGACAATGAGCAGTTCTTC.

Worth noting for this clone: At the DNA level, this CDR3 is encoded by other sequences in the same sample as well. The V gene is TRBV28, the J gene TRBJ1-1; possibly TRBD1 for D (5 bases). The V end was cut by 2 bases, the J end by 1 base, with 8 bases between. Germline lookup yields CDR1 MDHEN and CDR2 SYDVKM. The CDR3 covers 14 residues. CDR3 nucleotide sequence: TGTGCCAGCAGTTTAGGGCAGGGGAACACTGAAGCTTTCTTT. Translation gives CASSLGQGNTEAFF.

The gene calls are TRBV7-9 and TRBJ2-1; D is possibly TRBD2 (5 bases). The CDR3 length is 14 residues. The V end lost 2 bases, the J end lost 6 bases, and 11 bases lay between the germline ends. Germline assignment: CDR1 SEHNR and CDR2 FQNEAQ (reference sequence). As DNA, the CDR3 is TGTGCCAGCAGCTTATACCTGGGGAGCAATGAGCAGTTCTTC. Its translation: CASSLYLGSNEQFF.

This sequence joins TRBV7-9 and TRBJ1-3; D ambiguous. CDR1 SEHNR and CDR2 FQNEAQ come from the germline V gene (reference sequence). The CDR3 runs 12 residues. Between the trimmed V and J ends, which lost 2 bases and 4 bases, there was a span of 3 bases. CDR3 coding DNA: TGTGCCAGCAGCTTAACGGGAAACACCATATATTTT. Translation gives CASSLTGNTIYF.

The rearrangement links TRBV19 to TRBJ1-1; D not resolved. V lost 3 bases, J lost 4 bases, and 12 bases lay in between. The CDR3 consists of 14 residues. Germline V gives CDR1 LNHDA, CDR2 SQIVND (reference sequence). The CDR3 region is CASSIGELGTEAFF. DNA for the CDR3: TGTGCCAGTAGTATTGGGGAATTAGGCACTGAAGCTTTCTTT. Drawing the rest from reference TRBV19 and TRBJ1-1, the complete variable domain is DGGITQSPKYLFRKEGQNVTLSCEQNLNHDAMYWYRQDPGQGLRLIYYSQIVNDFQKGDIAEGYSVSREKKESFPLTVTSAQKNPTAFYLCASSIGELGTEAFFGQGTRLTVV.